The sequence of this T cell receptor (beta chain) was determined in a study of cytomegalovirus exposure and HLA in healthy donors. PCR primers comprised 60 Vbeta and 13 Jbeta primers. The protocol was immunoSEQ multiplex PCR, while the TCRdb copy is restricted to in-frame clones and leaves out a portion. The sample yields 90,000 to 150,000 clones, over 6.5% seen once. This clone was detected a few times. No antigen is known for it. This sample also contains other DNA sequences that code for the same CDR3. Regarding the study as a whole: It was shown in a later analysis that HLA-associated TCR beta chains were more clonally expanded than other, equally common chains.

V was cut by 5 bases and J by 1 base, with 11 bases left in between. Germline V gives CDR1 SGHTA, CDR2 FQGNSA. The CDR3 extends over 14 amino acids. The chain joins TRBV7-2 to TRBJ1-1, with D possibly matching TRBD1 (5 bases). Sample: PBMCs. The origin of this receptor is a woman in her 40s in good health and CMV-seropositive. The CDR3 region has the DNA TGTGCCAGCAGCCCCGGGGGATGGAACACTGAAGCTTTCTTT. This translates into CASSPGGWNTEAFF. The full variable domain, completed using reference TRBV7-2 and TRBJ1-1, is GAGVSQSPSNKVTEKGKDVELRCDPISGHTALYWYRQSLGQGLEFLIYFQGNSAPDKSGLPSDRFSAERTGGSVSTLTIQRTQQEDSAVYLCASSPGGWNTEAFFGQGTRLTVV.